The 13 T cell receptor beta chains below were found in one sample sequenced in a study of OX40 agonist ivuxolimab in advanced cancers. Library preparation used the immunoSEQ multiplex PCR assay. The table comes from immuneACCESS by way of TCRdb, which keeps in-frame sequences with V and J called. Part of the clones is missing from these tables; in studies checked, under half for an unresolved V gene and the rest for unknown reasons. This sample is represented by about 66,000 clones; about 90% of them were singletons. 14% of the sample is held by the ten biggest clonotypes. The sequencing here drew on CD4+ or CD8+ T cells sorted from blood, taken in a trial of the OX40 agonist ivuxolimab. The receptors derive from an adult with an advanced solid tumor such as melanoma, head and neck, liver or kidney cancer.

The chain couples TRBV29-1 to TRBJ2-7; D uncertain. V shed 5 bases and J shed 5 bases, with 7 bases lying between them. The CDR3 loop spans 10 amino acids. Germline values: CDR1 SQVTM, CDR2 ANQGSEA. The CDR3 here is CSVRNDEQYF. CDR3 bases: TGCAGCGTTCGTAACGACGAGCAGTACTTC.

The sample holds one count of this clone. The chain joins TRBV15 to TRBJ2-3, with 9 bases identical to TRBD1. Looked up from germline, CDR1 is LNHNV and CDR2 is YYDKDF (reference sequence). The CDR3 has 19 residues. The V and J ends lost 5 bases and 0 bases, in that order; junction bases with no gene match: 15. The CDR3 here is CATSFLPGQGFGSTDTQYF. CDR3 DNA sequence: TGTGCCACCAGCTTCCTCCCGGGACAGGGTTTCGGTAGCACAGATACGCAGTATTTT.

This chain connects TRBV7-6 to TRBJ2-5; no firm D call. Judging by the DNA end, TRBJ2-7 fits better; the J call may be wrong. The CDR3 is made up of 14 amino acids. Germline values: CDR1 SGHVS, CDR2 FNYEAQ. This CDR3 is CASSPGRYSYEQYF. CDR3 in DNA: TGTGCCAGCAGCCCAGGCCGATACTCCTACGAGCAGTACTTC.

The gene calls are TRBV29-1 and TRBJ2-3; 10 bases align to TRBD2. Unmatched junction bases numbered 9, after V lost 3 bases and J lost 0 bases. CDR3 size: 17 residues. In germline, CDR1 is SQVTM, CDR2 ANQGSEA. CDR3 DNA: TGCAGCGTTGAGGGACTAGCGACAGACACTAGCACAGATACGCAGTATTTT. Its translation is CSVEGLATDTSTDTQYF.

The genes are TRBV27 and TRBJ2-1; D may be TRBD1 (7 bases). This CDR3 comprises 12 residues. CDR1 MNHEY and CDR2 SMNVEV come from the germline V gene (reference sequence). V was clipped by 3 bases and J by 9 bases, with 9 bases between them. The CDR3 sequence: CASSFQGGEQFF. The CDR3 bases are TGTGCCAGCAGTTTTCAGGGGGGTGAGCAGTTCTTC.

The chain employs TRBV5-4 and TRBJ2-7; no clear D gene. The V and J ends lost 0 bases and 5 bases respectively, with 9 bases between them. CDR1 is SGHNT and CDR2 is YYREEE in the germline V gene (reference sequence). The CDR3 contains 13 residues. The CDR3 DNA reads TGTGCCAGCAGCTTGGGCAGACGGGACGAGCAGTACTTC. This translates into CASSLGRRDEQYF.

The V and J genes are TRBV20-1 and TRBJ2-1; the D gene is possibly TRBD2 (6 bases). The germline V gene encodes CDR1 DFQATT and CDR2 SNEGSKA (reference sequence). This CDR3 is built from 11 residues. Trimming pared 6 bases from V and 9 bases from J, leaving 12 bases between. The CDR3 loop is CSAEGLGEQFF. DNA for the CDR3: TGCAGTGCAGAGGGACTGGGTGAGCAGTTCTTC.

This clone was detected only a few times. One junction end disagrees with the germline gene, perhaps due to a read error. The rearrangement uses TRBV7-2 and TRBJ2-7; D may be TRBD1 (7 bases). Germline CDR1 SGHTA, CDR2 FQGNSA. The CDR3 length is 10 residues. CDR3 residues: CASSFPRGRF. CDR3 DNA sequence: TGTGCCAGCAGCTTTCCCAGGGGGAGGTTC.

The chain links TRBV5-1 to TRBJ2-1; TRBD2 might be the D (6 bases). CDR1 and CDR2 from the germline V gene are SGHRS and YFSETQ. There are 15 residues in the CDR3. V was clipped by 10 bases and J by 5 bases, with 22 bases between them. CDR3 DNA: TGCGCCTCACGCAGCCGGCCTAGCGTTAACAATGAGCAGTTCTTC. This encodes CASRSRPSVNNEQFF.

CDR3 in DNA: TGTGCCAGCAGTTTTGGGTCGGGCAGAGGGGGCTACGTCGAGCAGTACTTC. This translates into CASSFGSGRGGYVEQYF. J is TRBJ2-7 and V is TRBV27; 7 nucleotides agree with TRBD1. Unmatched junction bases numbered 17, after V lost 3 bases and J lost 6 bases. This CDR3 region has 17 residues. Germline CDR1 and CDR2: MNHEY and SMNVEV (reference sequence).

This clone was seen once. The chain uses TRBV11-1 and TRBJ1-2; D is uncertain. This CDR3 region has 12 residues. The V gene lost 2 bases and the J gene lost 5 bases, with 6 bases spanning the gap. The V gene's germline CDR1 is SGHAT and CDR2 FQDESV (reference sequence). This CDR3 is CASSLRGYGYTF. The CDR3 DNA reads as TGTGCCAGCAGCTTACGGGGTTATGGCTACACCTTC.

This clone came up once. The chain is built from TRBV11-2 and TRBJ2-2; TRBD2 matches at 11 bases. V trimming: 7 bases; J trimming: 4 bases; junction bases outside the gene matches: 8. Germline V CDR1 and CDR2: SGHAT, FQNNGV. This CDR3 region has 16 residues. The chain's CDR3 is CASTERGLAATGELFF. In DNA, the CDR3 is TGTGCCAGCACCGAACGGGGACTAGCGGCCACCGGGGAGCTGTTTTTT. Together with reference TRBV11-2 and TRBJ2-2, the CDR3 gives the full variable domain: EAGVAQSPRYKIIEKRQSVAFWCNPISGHATLYWYQQILGQGPKLLIQFQNNGVVDDSQLPKDRFSAERLKGVDSTLKIQPAKLEDSAVYLCASTERGLAATGELFFGEGSRLTVL.

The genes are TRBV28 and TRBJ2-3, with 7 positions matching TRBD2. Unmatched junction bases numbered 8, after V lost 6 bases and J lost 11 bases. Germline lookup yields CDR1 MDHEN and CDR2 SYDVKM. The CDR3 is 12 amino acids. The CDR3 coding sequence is TGTGCCAGCAGCCGACTAGCTCGAGGGCAGTATTTT. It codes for CASSRLARGQYF.